The 15 T cell receptor beta chains reported below all come from one sample, sequenced in a study of T cell responses to AZD1222 COVID-19 vaccine. The assay was immunoSEQ multiplex PCR, and TCRdb's table has in-frame clones only and misses some. There are 100,000 to 150,000 clones in the sample; roughly 90% occur only once, and under 4.5% lies in the top ten. Sequences were derived from peripheral blood, sampled 28 days after the second dose of the MenACWY control vaccine. The receptors originated from an adult who received the MenACWY meningococcal vaccine as a control.

The V gene is TRBV18, the J gene TRBJ2-1; tentatively, D is TRBD1 or TRBD2 (6 bases each). The CDR3 contains 15 residues. Germline CDR1 is KGHSH and CDR2 is LQKENI. With 3 bases removed from V and 7 bases from J, the gap between germline ends came to 16 bases. The CDR3, as DNA: TGTGCCAGCTCACCCGTTGGGGGGCGAAATAATGAGCAGTTCTTC. This translates into CASSPVGGRNNEQFF.

To note about this clone: Other nucleotide sequences in the sample specify the same CDR3. The chain uses TRBV28 and TRBJ2-7; no firm D call. This CDR3 contains 12 residues. V lost 3 bases to trimming and J lost 2 bases, with 5 bases between them. CDR1 MDHEN and CDR2 SYDVKM come from the germline V gene. CDR3 coding DNA: TGTGCCAGCAGTTTGGCCGCCTACGAGCAGTACTTC. It is translated as CASSLAAYEQYF.

This chain uses TRBV2 with TRBJ1-1, with no clear D. Germline CDR1 is SNHLY and CDR2 is FYNNEI. V lost 5 bases and J lost 3, with 10 bases in between. CDR3 length: 13 amino acids. The CDR3 DNA reads TGTGCCAGCAGTTCCACCCGGGACACTGAAGCTTTCTTT. Its translation: CASSSTRDTEAFF.

The rearrangement links TRBV5-6 to TRBJ2-7; 10 bases are a match to TRBD1. Trimming at V came to 3 bases and at J to 3 bases, leaving 12 bases not matched to a gene. Looked up from germline, CDR1 is SGHDT and CDR2 is YYEEEE. The CDR3 extends over 17 amino acids. CDR3 loop: CASSYPRGQGRLYEQYV. CDR3 sequence (DNA): TGTGCCAGCAGCTACCCTAGGGGACAGGGGAGGCTCTACGAGCAGTACGTC.

This chain links TRBV18 with TRBJ2-4; D gene unclear. This CDR3 has 15 amino acids. Germline values: CDR1 KGHSH, CDR2 LQKENI. V was cut by 5 bases and J by 0 bases, with 11 bases left in between. The CDR3 here is CASSFYNSAKNIQYF. The CDR3 nucleotides are TGTGCCAGCTCATTTTATAACTCAGCCAAAAACATTCAGTACTTC.

This clone was seen only once. The genes are TRBV28 and TRBJ2-7, with D possibly called TRBD1 or TRBD2 (6 bases each). Germline V gene sequence: CDR1 MDHEN, CDR2 SYDVKM. V shed 5 bases and J shed 2 bases, with 16 bases lying between them. The CDR3 sequence is 15 residues long. CDR3 bases: TGTGCCAGCAGTCCCCGAGGAGGGGGGACCTACGAGCAGTACTTC. Translated: CASSPRGGGTYEQYF.

The J gene is TRBJ1-4, the V gene TRBV7-7; D may be TRBD1 (5 bases). The ends were cut back, 5 bases at V and 6 bases at J, with 13 bases in the middle. The CDR3 runs to 14 residues. Germline loops: CDR1 SSHAT, CDR2 FNYEAQ (reference sequence). The CDR3 region has the DNA TGTGCCAGCAGCCGGGGCTTGGGGGATGAAAAACTGTTTTTT. Translated: CASSRGLGDEKLFF.

The CDR3, as DNA: TGTGCCAGCAGGAGACAGGGCACAGATACGCAGTATTTT. Translated, it gives CASRRQGTDTQYF. The J gene is TRBJ2-3, the V gene TRBV28, with D possibly matching TRBD1 (6 bases). Germline loops: CDR1 MDHEN, CDR2 SYDVKM. V shed 6 bases and J shed 1 base, with 8 bases lying between them. The CDR3 runs 13 residues. The full variable domain, in which reference TRBV28 and TRBJ2-3 provide the parts outside the CDR3, is DVKVTQSSRYLVKRTGEKVFLECVQDMDHENMFWYRQDPGLGLRLIYFSYDVKMKEKGDIPEGYSVSREKKERFSLILESASTNQTSMYLCASRRQGTDTQYFGPGTRLTVL.

The chain is built from TRBV30 and TRBJ1-2; D unclear. Trimming stripped 3 bases from V and 6 bases from J, with 17 bases between. This CDR3 is 14 amino acids long. Germline V gene sequence: CDR1 GTSNPN, CDR2 SVGIG (reference sequence). This CDR3 is CAWRTNMGEDGYTF. The CDR3 nucleotides are TGTGCCTGGAGAACCAACATGGGAGAGGATGGCTACACCTTC.

The chain is built from TRBV29-1 and TRBJ2-5, with D possibly matching TRBD1 (6 bases). Germline assignment: CDR1 SQVTM and CDR2 ANQGSEA. Trimming cost V 7 bases and J 8 bases, with 11 bases left between them. This CDR3 is built from 10 residues. CDR3 bases: TGCAGCGCAGGGGTTTTAACCCAGTACTTC. This encodes CSAGVLTQYF.

J is TRBJ2-3 and V is TRBV6-6; tentative D call: TRBD2 (5 bases). Germline CDR1 MNHNY, CDR2 SVGAGI (reference sequence). The CDR3 length is 14 residues. Trimming pared 4 bases from V and 4 bases from J, leaving 12 bases between. CDR3 sequence reads: CASSFGLFSDTQYF. In DNA form, the CDR3 reads TGTGCCAGCAGTTTCGGACTCTTCTCAGATACGCAGTATTTT.

The chain couples TRBV18 to TRBJ1-1; 7 bases match TRBD1. Germline CDR1 KGHSH, CDR2 LQKENI. The CDR3 consists of 14 residues. Trimming cost V 5 bases and J 3 bases; bases outside gene matches: 6. The CDR3 DNA follows: TGTGCCAGCTCATACCTCGACAGGGACACTGAAGCTTTCTTT. This gives the protein CASSYLDRDTEAFF.

This sequence joins TRBV6-5 and TRBJ1-1; maybe TRBD1 (5 bases). Germline-derived CDR1 and CDR2 are MNHEY and SVGAGI. This CDR3 has 15 amino acids. The V gene lost 2 bases and the J gene lost 5 bases, with 15 bases spanning the gap. DNA for the CDR3: TGTGCCAGCAGTTACCCCGGGGGGGGGATGACTGAAGCTTTCTTT. Its protein product is CASSYPGGGMTEAFF.

The rearrangement links TRBV15 to TRBJ2-7; 7 nucleotides match TRBD1. From germline, CDR1 is LNHNV and CDR2 YYDKDF (reference sequence). V was pared by 2 bases and J by 0 bases, with 1 base of the junction left unmatched. This CDR3 contains 14 residues. The CDR3 DNA sequence: TGTGCCACCAGCAGACGGGACAGCTCCTACGAGCAGTACTTC. Protein: CATSRRDSSYEQYF.

V gene TRBV18 combines with J gene TRBJ2-3; D gene uncertain. The germline V and J ends were trimmed by 1 base and 2 bases, with 13 bases remaining between them. Germline CDR1 and CDR2: KGHSH and LQKENI. The CDR3 covers 16 residues. This CDR3 reads CASSPRLLADTDTQYF. CDR3 bases: TGTGCCAGCTCACCACGGTTATTAGCCGACACAGATACGCAGTATTTT.